This TCR beta chain was obtained from a study of beta chain features in type 1 diabetes. This clone came up many times. Its specificity is unknown. The germline gives CDR1 SGHTA, CDR2 FQGNSA. With 5 bases removed from V and 2 bases from J, the gap between germline ends came to 9 bases. The CDR3 has 13 residues. Expressed TCRB transcripts were sequenced because the isolated RNA had all been reverse transcribed beforehand. For naive, central memory and regulatory T cell samples, reads averaged around 3.8 million. Some clones are missing from TCRdb's copy, which holds only in-frame ones; the method was immunoSEQ multiplex PCR. Of roughly 150,000 clones in the sample, around 10% are singletons; the top ten hold roughly 2%. Study findings and constraints: A potential PCR bias toward shorter templates would be equal in patient and control samples.

The sample taken for sequencing was central memory CD4+ T cells from blood. The sequence derives from a man between 18 and 29 years old in good health. J is TRBJ1-2 and V is TRBV7-2; possible D gene TRBD1, 5 bases. The CDR3 nucleotides are TGTGCCAGCAGCAGGGACCAGAACTATGGCTACACCTTC. Protein product: CASSRDQNYGYTF.